A selection of T cell receptor beta chains follows, all from one sample in a study of vaccination and CD4 T cells after COVID-19. No antigen is known for these receptors. TCRdb called the PCR reads again in MiXCR, with one record for every CDR3 protein. In the table there are tens of thousands of distinct CDR3 sequences, over 55% of which are singletons. The source material was CD4+ T cells from blood, cultured in vitro, sampled after SARS-CoV-2 vaccination. The source of these receptors is a human donor who received a COVID-19 vaccine. Both conserved end residues are part of each CDR3. D genes are given only for firm matches. Size is stated for part of the rows, as once, few or many counts, or as a class when the clone is expanded.

size,J,V,D,DNA,CDR3
.,TRBJ2-1,TRBV18,TRBD2,TGTGCCAGCTCACCCCAAGATGAGAGCGGGGGCCACTACAATGAGCAGTTCTTC,CASSPQDESGGHYNEQFF
.,TRBJ2-1,TRBV20-1,TRBD2,TGCAGTGCTAGACCCCTAGCGGGGGCCCTCTACAATGAGCAGTTCTTC,CSARPLAGALYNEQFF
medium-sized,TRBJ2-3,TRBV19,TRBD1,TGTGCCAGTAGTCCCAACAGGGGAACCCTCACAGATACGCAGTATTTT,CASSPNRGTLTDTQYF
.,TRBJ1-1,TRBV2,.,TGTGCCAGCACTTGGAGGAGGGGGAGAGCTAACGCTGAAGCTTTCTTT,CASTWRRGRANAEAFF
.,TRBJ2-3,TRBV19,.,TGTGCCAGTAGTACCCAGGGGCCTGGAGGCACAGATACGCAGTATTTT,CASSTQGPGGTDTQYF
.,TRBJ2-7,TRBV7-2,TRBD1,TGTGCCAGCAGCTTAGCGGAGGGACAGGGCTACGAGCAGTACTTC,CASSLAEGQGYEQYF
once,TRBJ1-6,TRBV20-1,TRBD1,TGCAGTGCCCAGCGGGACAGTAATTCACCCCTCCACTTT,CSAQRDSNSPLHF
.,TRBJ1-6,TRBV6-5,.,TGTGCCAGCAGTTACTCTTCCGATAATTCACCCCTCCACTTT,CASSYSSDNSPLHF
.,TRBJ2-7,TRBV12-3/TRBV12-4,.,TGTGCCAGCAGTTTAGGACCTGGCTACGAGCAGTACTTC,CASSLGPGYEQYF
few,TRBJ2-2,TRBV6-1,.,TGTGCCAGCAGGAGGGGGACGGTGAACACCGGGGAGCTGTTTTTT,CASRRGTVNTGELFF
.,TRBJ1-2,TRBV30,.,TGTGCCGGTTTTAAATGGGCAGGCGACTATGGCTACACCTTC,CAGFKWAGDYGYTF
.,TRBJ1-3,TRBV7-8,.,TGTGCCAGCAGCTTAGTAGAGGGGAGATCTGGAAACACCATATATTTT,CASSLVEGRSGNTIYF
.,TRBJ1-4,TRBV27,.,TGTGCCAGCAGTGGTGTCGCGACGGGAACTAATGAAAAACTGTTTTTT,CASSGVATGTNEKLFF
.,TRBJ1-2,TRBV27,.,TGTGCCAGCAGTCCCACTGTGGGGGCTCCGAGGGGCTACACCTTC,CASSPTVGAPRGYTF
.,TRBJ1-5,TRBV20-1,.,TGCAGTGCTAGCGGGACACATCCAAATCAGCCCCAGCATTTT,CSASGTHPNQPQHF
.,TRBJ1-1,TRBV19,.,TGTGCCAGTAGTATTCCCGGAAACACTGAAGCTTTCTTT,CASSIPGNTEAFF
.,TRBJ2-3,TRBV5-1,TRBD1,TGCGCCAGCAAACGGACAGGGGGCACAGATACGCAGTATTTT,CASKRTGGTDTQYF
.,TRBJ1-5,TRBV20-1,.,TGCAGTGCTAACAAGAGGGAAGGCCAGCCCCAGCATTTT,CSANKREGQPQHF
.,TRBJ2-3,TRBV19,TRBD1,TGTGCCAGTAGGCAGGGGGATAGGGCAGATACGCAGTATTTT,CASRQGDRADTQYF
.,TRBJ1-5,TRBV19,TRBD1,TGTGCCAGTAGTACCCGACAGGGATTTCAGCCCCAGCATTTT,CASSTRQGFQPQHF
.,TRBJ2-7,TRBV24-1,.,TGTGCCACCAGTGATGGGTGGACCTACGAGCAGTACTTC,CATSDGWTYEQYF
.,TRBJ1-2,TRBV6-1,.,TGTGCCAGCAACCTGAACTGGGGGAACTATGGCTACACCTTC,CASNLNWGNYGYTF
.,TRBJ2-7,TRBV24-1,TRBD2,TGTGCCACCAGTGACGGGACTAGCGGGGGGATCGGGAGGGAGCAGTACTTC,CATSDGTSGGIGREQYF
.,TRBJ2-2,TRBV7-2,TRBD1,TGTGCCAGCAGCTCCGGACGGGACAGGGGGCTCGGGGAGCTGTTTTTT,CASSSGRDRGLGELFF
.,TRBJ2-3,TRBV19,.,TGTGCCAGTAGTTTGGGGAAAGCAGATACGCAGTATTTT,CASSLGKADTQYF
few,TRBJ2-3,TRBV10-1,TRBD1,TGCGCCAGCAGTGATCCGGGACAGGGGACAGATACGCAGTATTTT,CASSDPGQGTDTQYF
.,TRBJ1-5,TRBV19,.,TGTGCCAGTAGTTGGGCCGACAGATTCAATCAGCCCCAGCATTTT,CASSWADRFNQPQHF
.,TRBJ2-5,TRBV21-1,.,TGTGCCAGCAGCATGGGGACAGATGAGACTAGCGGGGGGCCCTCGTACCAAGAGACCCAGTACTTC,CASSMGTDETSGGPSYQETQYF
once,TRBJ2-7,TRBV5-1,.,TGCGCCAGCAGCTTGAGGGACGACGGCGAGCAGTACTTC,CASSLRDDGEQYF
few,TRBJ2-7,TRBV20-1,TRBD1,TGCAGTGCTAGAGATAGGATGAGACAGGGGGCGACCTACGAGCAGTACTTC,CSARDRMRQGATYEQYF
once,TRBJ1-5,TRBV2,.,TGTGCCAGCAGTGAAGGGGAGGGTAATCAGCCCCAGCATTTT,CASSEGEGNQPQHF
.,TRBJ2-3,TRBV7-2,.,TGTGCCAGCAGCTTAGCGGGGCAGGGCACGCAGTATTTT,CASSLAGQGTQYF
.,TRBJ1-2,TRBV12-5,TRBD1,TGTGCTAGTGGTTTGGGGACAGGATACTATGGCTACACCTTC,CASGLGTGYYGYTF
.,TRBJ1-1,TRBV5-1,TRBD1,TGCGCCAGCAGCTTGTTAGGCAGGGGGCGGAACACTGAAGCTTTCTTT,CASSLLGRGRNTEAFF
.,TRBJ1-1,TRBV5-4,TRBD1,TGTGCCAGCAGCTCGAGGACAGGGAGGACGGGTGAAGCTTTCTTT,CASSSRTGRTGEAFF
.,TRBJ1-4,TRBV20-1,.,TGCAGTGCAAGCGCACAGGGAAAGGTTAATGAAAAACTGTTTTTT,CSASAQGKVNEKLFF
.,TRBJ2-3,TRBV2,TRBD2,TGTGCCACCAGACTAGCGGGGGGTTTCTCAGATACGCAGTATTTT,CATRLAGGFSDTQYF
.,TRBJ1-1,TRBV7-6,.,TGTGCCAGCAGCTCTTGGTGGGGGGAGCTGAACACTGAAGCTTTCTTT,CASSSWWGELNTEAFF
few,TRBJ1-1,TRBV20-1,.,TGCAGTGCTAGCCGCAGGAGATTGAACACTGAAGCTTTCTTT,CSASRRRLNTEAFF
once,TRBJ2-1,TRBV6-2/TRBV6-3,.,TGTGCCAGCACCACCTCCAGACTAGTCGGGGACAATGAGCAGTTCTTC,CASTTSRLVGDNEQFF
.,TRBJ1-4,TRBV30,TRBD1,TGTGCCTGGAGTGTGGACAGGGGGAAGAAACTGTTTTTT,CAWSVDRGKKLFF
.,TRBJ1-1,TRBV27,.,TGTGCCAGCAGGGCTCTGGGGGCGGGGGACACTGAAGCTTTCTTT,CASRALGAGDTEAFF
.,TRBJ2-3,TRBV6-5,TRBD1,TGTGCCAGCAGTTACGGGACAGGGAAATTGGGCACAGATACGCAGTATTTT,CASSYGTGKLGTDTQYF
.,TRBJ2-5,TRBV9,TRBD1,TGTGCCAGCAGCGGACTAACAGGGGGCGGGGAGACCCAGTACTTC,CASSGLTGGGETQYF
.,TRBJ1-5,TRBV6-1,.,TGTGCCAGCAGCCGTGGGAGGAATCAGCCCCAGCATTTT,CASSRGRNQPQHF